This TCR beta chain was sequenced during a study of metastatic and nonmetastatic thyroid tumors. Study-wide background: Repertoire comparison spanned blood and tumor or nodule tissue of malignant and benign thyroid patients.

MiXCR reprocessed the PCR reads for TCRdb. Among roughly 24,000 clones listed, roughly 21% were seen once. Nobody among the patients had been given any treatment before thyroid surgery. Germline V gives CDR1 MDHEN, CDR2 SYDVKM. Trimming cost V 4 bases and J 5 bases; bases outside gene matches: 16. The CDR3 has 17 residues. The receptor comes from a male donor with papillary thyroid cancer or a benign thyroid nodule (not recorded which). Some clones in this sample may be carry-over from other donors' samples. Specimen: blood. V gene TRBV28 combines with J gene TRBJ2-5; 7 bases agree with TRBD2. This chain's CDR3 is CASSSLVLGGFGETQYF. Here the CDR3 DNA reads TGTGCCAGCAGTTCGTTGGTTTTGGGAGGGTTTGGGGAGACCCAGTACTTC.